This T cell receptor (beta chain) was captured in a study of control samples from healthy donors and cancer patients. This CDR3 spans 15 amino acids. V lost 4 bases and J 4 bases, leaving 12 bases between the germline ends. Germline loops: CDR1 SGHRS, CDR2 YFSETQ. Clones were sequenced by immunoSEQ multiplex PCR, and TCRdb holds only the in-frame ones, with some missing. The data show around 50,000 clones, with around 93% seen just once and about 0.91% held by the top ten. The TCR originated in a man aged 30 to 45 with colorectal cancer. The sample taken for sequencing was PBMCs. The chain uses TRBV5-1 and TRBJ1-6, with a weak D call TRBD1 (5 bases). As DNA, the CDR3 is TGCGCCAGCAGCGGGGGACCTCTTTATAATTCACCCCTCCACTTT. Its protein product is CASSGGPLYNSPLHF.